Ten or more counts support the clone carrying this T cell receptor beta chain. From the 5' RACE reads, TCRdb called clonotypes with MiXCR, one entry per CDR3 protein. The data hold over 150,000 distinct CDR3 sequences, with about 18% observed a single time. This sample is part of a study of T-cell memory formation after mild COVID-19. Trimming left V 1 base short and J 6 bases short, with 9 bases between. Per germline, CDR1 SGHDT and CDR2 YYEEEE. CDR3 length equals 13 residues. The TCR was taken from a man aged 18 to 30 who had mild COVID-19 (a few samples of this study predate the infection). Cell type and time point are not known. Sequencing was carried out using PBMCs or a T cell subset sorted from them (not recorded which). The V gene is TRBV5-6, the J gene TRBJ2-3; D is undetermined. The CDR3 is CASSLNILDTQYF. As DNA, the CDR3 is TGTGCCAGCAGCTTGAACATTCTTGATACGCAGTATTTT.